These 15 T cell receptor beta chains were sequenced from one sample in a study of shared T cell receptors in the human thymus (dated by TCRdb to 2020 to 2023). The library was generated by the immunoSEQ multiplex PCR assay. TCRdb obtained this table from immuneACCESS and retained in-frame rearrangements with V and J assigned. These tables miss some clones; where compared with another copy, unresolved V genes account for less than half of the shortfall, and the remainder is unexplained. A total of about 610,000 clones appear in this sample, around 89% of them only once. The leading ten clones occupy around 0.0099% of the sample. These data also formed part of another study, on human thymus T cells.

Input material: thymocytes. These receptors were obtained from a boy younger than two with a congenital heart defect. Donor details come from another sample of the same person, matched by shared clones.

The chain employs TRBV29-1 and TRBJ2-1; possible D gene TRBD2, 5 bases. This CDR3 contains 13 residues. Per the germline V gene, CDR1 is SQVTM and CDR2 is ANQGSEA. V dropped 6 bases and J dropped 0 bases, with 9 bases sitting between them. DNA of the CDR3: TGCAGCGTGACGGAGGTCTCCTACAATGAGCAGTTCTTC. Residues: CSVTEVSYNEQFF.

This clone was seen a single time. This chain uses TRBV7-9 with TRBJ1-1; D call uncertain. There are 13 residues in the CDR3. Trimming took 5 bases from V and 11 from J, leaving 18 bases between them. Per the germline V gene, CDR1 is SEHNR and CDR2 is FQNEAQ (reference sequence). This CDR3 reads CASSPGTAEVAFF. For the CDR3, the DNA is TGTGCCAGCAGCCCGGGAACAGCAGAGGTGGCTTTCTTT.

This clone has only a few counts. The gene calls are TRBV19 and TRBJ2-4; the match to TRBD1 covers 7 bases. CDR3 length: 16 amino acids. Germline CDR1 reads LNHDA; CDR2 reads SQIVND (reference sequence). J was trimmed by 0 bases and V by 5 bases; bases with no gene match: 7. CDR3 protein: CASSPRDSLAKNIQYF. As DNA, the CDR3 is TGTGCCAGTAGTCCCCGGGACAGCCTAGCCAAAAACATTCAGTACTTC.

The rearrangement links TRBV19 to TRBJ2-3; TRBD2 might be the D (5 bases). Looked up from germline, CDR1 is LNHDA and CDR2 is SQIVND (reference sequence). There are 16 residues in the CDR3. Trimming shortened V by 0 bases and J by 2 bases, and 12 bases separated the two germline ends. The CDR3 protein is CASSIDRGGPTDTQYF. The CDR3 coding sequence is TGTGCCAGTAGTATAGATCGTGGCGGGCCCACAGATACGCAGTATTTT.

The rearrangement links TRBV2 to TRBJ2-1, with 10 bases fitting TRBD2. The CDR3 has 15 amino acids. Germline V gene sequence: CDR1 SNHLY, CDR2 FYNNEI. J gave up 5 bases and V 6 bases, and 7 bases lay outside the gene matches. CDR3 bases: TGTGCCAGCAGGACGGGGACTAGCGTCGACAATGAGCAGTTCTTC. Residues: CASRTGTSVDNEQFF.

In DNA form, the CDR3 reads TGTGCCTGGAGAGAGAAGGAGACCCAGTACTTC. This encodes CAWREKETQYF. The chain links TRBV30 to TRBJ2-5; no reliable D call. Germline values: CDR1 GTSNPN, CDR2 SVGIG (reference sequence). Trimming cost V 3 bases and J 5 bases, with 7 bases left between them. The CDR3 runs to 11 residues.

The genes are TRBV6-1 and TRBJ2-2; D might be TRBD1 (5 bases). Germline CDR1 reads MNHNS; CDR2 reads SASEGT. The CDR3 is made up of 13 amino acids. V lost 11 bases to trimming and J lost 0 bases, with 10 bases between them. DNA of the CDR3: TGTGCCCTGAGACAGACGAACACCGGGGAGCTGTTTTTT. Amino acids: CALRQTNTGELFF.

The gene calls are TRBV14 and TRBJ2-3, with D possibly being TRBD2 (6 bases). The germline V and J ends were trimmed by 4 bases and 0 bases, with 23 bases remaining between them. Germline V gene lookup returns CDR1 SGHDN and CDR2 FVKESK. This CDR3 is built from 19 residues. The CDR3 sequence is CASSPRGGALPLSTDTQYF. DNA for the CDR3: TGTGCCAGCAGCCCGCGAGGAGGGGCACTTCCTCTTAGCACAGATACGCAGTATTTT.

The rearrangement links TRBV27 to TRBJ2-7; 11 nucleotides align to TRBD1. This CDR3 is 14 amino acids long. Per the germline V gene, CDR1 is MNHEY and CDR2 is SMNVEV (reference sequence). Germline trimming cut 6 bases from V and 6 bases from J; bases unmatched to any gene: 7. The DNA for the CDR3 is TGTGCCAGCAGCATAAGGGACAGGGGGGGCGAGCAGTACTTC. Translating gives CASSIRDRGGEQYF.

The J gene is TRBJ2-2, the V gene TRBV14, with D possibly matching TRBD2 (5 bases). With 7 bases removed from V and 1 base from J, the gap between germline ends came to 13 bases. The CDR3 runs to 15 residues. The germline V gene has CDR1 SGHDN and CDR2 FVKESK. CDR3 amino acids: CASKSAAVNTGELFF. The CDR3 bases are TGTGCCAGCAAATCGGCAGCGGTGAACACCGGGGAGCTGTTTTTT.

This clone was observed a handful of times. The chain combines TRBV5-6 with TRBJ1-1; D gene uncertain. V was trimmed by 4 bases and J by 7 bases, leaving 11 bases between them. The CDR3 has 12 residues. Germline V gene data show CDR1 as SGHDT and CDR2 as YYEEEE. In DNA form, the CDR3 reads TGTGCCAGCAGCCTGCAGGATGTTGAAGCTTTCTTT. Residues: CASSLQDVEAFF.

The V call is TRBV7-9, the J call TRBJ1-1, with D perhaps TRBD1 (5 bases). V was cut by 8 bases and J by 0 bases, with 13 bases left in between. Germline V lookup: CDR1 SEHNR, CDR2 FQNEAQ (reference sequence). The CDR3 extends over 14 amino acids. CDR3 DNA sequence: TGTGCCAGCGGGCCAGGGATCATGAACACTGAAGCTTTCTTT. It encodes CASGPGIMNTEAFF.

J is TRBJ2-7 and V is TRBV4-2; TRBD1 matches 7 bases. CDR3 size: 16 residues. The V segment lost 0 bases and the J segment 2 bases; nucleotides outside the gene matches: 7. Germline V gene data show CDR1 as LGHNA and CDR2 as YNFKEQ. The CDR3 here is CASSQEGTGVTYEQYF. CDR3 bases: TGTGCCAGCAGCCAAGAGGGCACAGGGGTTACCTACGAGCAGTACTTC.

The chain is built from TRBV6-5 and TRBJ2-7; D is unresolved. Germline CDR1 MNHEY, CDR2 SVGAGI. With 0 bases removed from V and 2 bases from J, the gap between germline ends came to 8 bases. This CDR3 is 14 amino acids long. CDR3 nucleotides: TGTGCCAGCAGTTACTCAAGCGAACCCTACGAGCAGTACTTC. This codes for CASSYSSEPYEQYF.

CDR3 protein: CASSHSGGSYEQYF. In DNA form, the CDR3 reads TGTGCCAGCAGCCACAGCGGGGGCTCCTACGAGCAGTACTTC. J is TRBJ2-7 and V is TRBV14, with 8 bases identical to TRBD2. This CDR3 has 14 residues. The germline gives CDR1 SGHDN, CDR2 FVKESK. Trimming cost V 3 bases and J 0 bases; bases outside gene matches: 1.